This T cell receptor (beta chain) derives from a study of shared clonotypes between healthy human individuals (dated by TCRdb to about 2020). Some background on the complete study: The cohort included three men and a couple of women between 18 and 49 years of age. Per donor, three plates each were used for CD4 naive and CD4 memory, two for CD8 naive, and one for CD8 memory. Blood TCR repertoires of five healthy adults were deeply sequenced to estimate repertoire size and the extent of clonotype sharing between individuals. Different laboratories and diverse techniques were used to prepare libraries and sequence TCR repertoires, to increase sequencing depth and limit assay-specific biases. Between about 0.8 and 9.5 billion PBMCs per donor were obtained by leukapheresis. General findings and caveats noted by the study authors: Estimated clonotype richness was generally larger for naive than for memory subsets. Compared with non-shared clonotypes, the clonotypes found in all four sorted-subset donors had higher generation probabilities. Sampling was restricted to blood, and TCR repertoires in tissue are likely to differ from TCR repertoires in blood. When a handful of donors were compared, the shared fraction of clonotypes was around 4.6% for naive CD4, 3% to 4% for naive CD8, more than 2% for memory CD4, and approximately 0.4% for memory CD8. Incomplete sequencing was indicated by rarefaction of sorted-subset datasets, despite the large sequencing depth. The small number of donors limited the genetic and exposure-history diversity represented. Pairwise subsampling indicated that sequencing depth was expected to affect the degree of clonotype sharing among donors.

A word on this clone: No cognate antigen has been identified for it. No base-level quality is on record; no much larger clone is a single base apart. The sample has other DNA sequences that encode this CDR3 too.

The donors were healthy, HIV-negative adults who had no recently reported acute infections or vaccinations. Every donor was a Caucasian adult living in Nashville, Tennessee, USA. CD4+ T cells were enriched by magnetic negative selection; naive cells were then positively selected on CD45RA, and the negative fraction formed the memory subset. Blood was collected by leukapheresis, and PBMCs were isolated by Ficoll-Histopaque density gradient centrifugation and then cryopreserved in liquid nitrogen vapor phase. Analytical flow cytometry was used to check the purity and quantity of every magnetically sorted T cell population. Genomic DNA was isolated from every sorted fraction and measured by UV absorbance on a Nanodrop 2000c. Using the deep immunoSEQ assay, multiplex PCR amplified TCR CDR3 regions from genomic DNA. Extracted genomic DNA from each cell subset was spread evenly across all wells of several immunoSEQ 96-well plates, with each plate serving as a replicate. Each replicate PCR for sorted subsets received about 200 ng genomic DNA, equal to roughly 29,000 T cell genomes. The purified libraries were quantified using a Qubit 3.0 fluorometer, sized with a Bioanalyzer 2100, and then quantified again using the KAPA Library Quantification kit. A separate single-read 150-cycle Illumina NextSeq 550 flow cell was used to sequence each immunoSEQ 96-well plate. Regarding the original processing steps: Because the immunoSEQ output held only junctional sequences and lacked quality scores, the filtering could not match the filtering applied to full-length reads. To assign V/J genes and CDR3, sequences were annotated against IMGT germline references using PyIR, a Python wrapper for IgBLAST v1.9. Any read was removed if the V/J assignment was weak (E-value above 1e-6), the CDR3 was missing, or the read contained stop codons, out-of-frame junctions, or ambiguous translated residues. V3J clonotypes were defined as sequences sharing an identical inferred V gene, J gene, and CDR3 amino acid sequence. To compute the percentage overlap between repertoires, the number of shared unique clonotypes was divided by the size of the smaller repertoire. Richness of each repertoire was evaluated using RTK rarefaction, the Chao1 estimator, and Recon v2.1 estimates of unobserved clonotypes. Generation probabilities for all TCRbeta clonotypes obtained by the gDNA method from a handful of donors were computed using OLGA. TCRdb re-hosts the immuneACCESS table, in-frame sequences only. Its copies lack some clones; in the studies checked, an unresolved V gene accounts for under half of them, and the cause for the rest is not known. V and J calls and clone size are given by that table; D and trimming were obtained from the DNA. The sample has 2 million to 3 million clones on record, approximately 93% of them singletons. The ten most abundant clones make up around 0.37% of the sample.

CDR1 and CDR2, per the germline V gene, are SGHNT and YENEEA. Counted from cysteine to phenylalanine, this CDR3 has 15 amino acids. Of all the DNA, just the CDR3 is kept, 45 bases in frame from base 1. Trimming at the junction amounts to 0 bases on V and 1 base on J, and the germline ends lie 9 bases apart. The rearrangement joined TRBV11-3 to TRBJ1-1; no D gene can be assigned with confidence. The specimen was naive CD4+ T cells from PBMCs. The label giving this sample's cell subset or site can be read as: CD45RA+ positively selected. The TCR was taken from a man younger than 35 in good health. Some clones in this sample may be carry-over from other donors' samples. The CDR3 reads CASSLDGQQNTEAFF. The nucleotides are TGTGCCAGCAGCTTAGACGGGCAGCAGAACACTGAAGCTTTCTTT.